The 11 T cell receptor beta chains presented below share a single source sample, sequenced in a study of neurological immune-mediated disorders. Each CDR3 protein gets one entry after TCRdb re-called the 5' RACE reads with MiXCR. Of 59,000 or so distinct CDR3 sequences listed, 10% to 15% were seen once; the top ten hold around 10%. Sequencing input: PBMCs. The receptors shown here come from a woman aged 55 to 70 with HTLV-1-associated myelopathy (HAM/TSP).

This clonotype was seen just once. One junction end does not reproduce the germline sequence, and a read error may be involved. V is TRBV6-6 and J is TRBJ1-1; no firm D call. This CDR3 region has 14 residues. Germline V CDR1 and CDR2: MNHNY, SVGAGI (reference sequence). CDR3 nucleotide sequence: TGTGCCAACAGTTACTCGGGTGGGTGGGCTGAAGCTTTCTTT. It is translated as CANSYSGGWAEAFF.

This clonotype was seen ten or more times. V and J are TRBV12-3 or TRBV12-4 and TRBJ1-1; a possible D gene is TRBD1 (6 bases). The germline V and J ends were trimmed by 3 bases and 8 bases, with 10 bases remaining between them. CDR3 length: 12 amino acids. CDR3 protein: CASSFLGTEAFF. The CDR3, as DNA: TGTGCCAGCAGTTTTTTGGGGACAGAAGCTTTCTTT.

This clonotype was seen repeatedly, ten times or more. The CDR3 nucleotides are TGTGCCATCAGTCAGGGGTATGTGGACGAGCAGTACTTC. Protein: CAISQGYVDEQYF. This rearrangement joins TRBV10-3 to TRBJ2-7, with a weak D call TRBD1 (6 bases). The germline V gene encodes CDR1 ENHRY and CDR2 SYGVKD. The CDR3 extends over 13 amino acids. V was cut by 5 bases and J by 5 bases, with 13 bases left in between.

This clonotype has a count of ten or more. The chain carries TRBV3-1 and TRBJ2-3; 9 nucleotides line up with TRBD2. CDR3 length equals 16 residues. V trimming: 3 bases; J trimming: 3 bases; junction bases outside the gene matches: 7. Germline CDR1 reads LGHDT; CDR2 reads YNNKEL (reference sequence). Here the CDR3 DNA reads TGTGCCAGCAGCCAGGGGGTGGGACTAGCTACAGATACGCAGTATTTT. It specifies CASSQGVGLATDTQYF.

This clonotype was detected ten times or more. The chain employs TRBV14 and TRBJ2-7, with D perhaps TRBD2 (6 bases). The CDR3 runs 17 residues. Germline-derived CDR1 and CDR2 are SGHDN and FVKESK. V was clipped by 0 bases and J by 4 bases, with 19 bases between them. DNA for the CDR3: TGTGCCAGCAGCCAAGAGGTCGGGGGAAAGTTTCGGTACGAGCAGTACTTC. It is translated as CASSQEVGGKFRYEQYF.

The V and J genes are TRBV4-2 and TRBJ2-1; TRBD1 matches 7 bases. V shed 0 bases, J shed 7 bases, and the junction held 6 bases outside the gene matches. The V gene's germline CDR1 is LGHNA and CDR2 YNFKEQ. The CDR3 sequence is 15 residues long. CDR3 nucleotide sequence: TGTGCCAGCAGCCAAGAGGGGGCAGGGGGAAATGAGCAGTTCTTC. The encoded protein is CASSQEGAGGNEQFF.

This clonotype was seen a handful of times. This chain's CDR3 is CASSFEGWTSGRYGELFF. The CDR3 DNA is TGTGCCAGCAGTTTTGAAGGGTGGACTAGCGGGAGGTACGGGGAGCTGTTTTTT. This rearrangement joins TRBV12-3 or TRBV12-4 to TRBJ2-2; 14 bases agree with TRBD2. V was clipped by 3 bases and J by 7 bases; unmatched bases: 10. The CDR3 is 18 residues long.

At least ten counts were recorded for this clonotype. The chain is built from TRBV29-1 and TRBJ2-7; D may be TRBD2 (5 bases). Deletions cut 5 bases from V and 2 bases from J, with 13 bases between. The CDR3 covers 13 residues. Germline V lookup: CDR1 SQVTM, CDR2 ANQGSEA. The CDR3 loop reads CSVRRQAAYEQYF. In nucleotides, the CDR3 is TGCAGCGTTAGGAGGCAGGCGGCCTACGAGCAGTACTTC.

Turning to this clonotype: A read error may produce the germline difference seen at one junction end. CDR3 sequence (DNA): TGTGCCAGCAGGCCGTGCAATCATCCCCAGCATTTT. This translates into CASRPCNHPQHF. The V call is TRBV28, the J call TRBJ1-5, with no clear D. In germline, CDR1 is MDHEN, CDR2 SYDVKM. The CDR3 sequence is 12 residues long.

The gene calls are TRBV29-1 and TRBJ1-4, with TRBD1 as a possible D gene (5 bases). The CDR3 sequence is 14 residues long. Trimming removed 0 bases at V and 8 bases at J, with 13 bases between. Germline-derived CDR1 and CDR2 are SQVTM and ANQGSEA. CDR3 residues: CSVEDPWGEEKLFF. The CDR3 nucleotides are TGCAGCGTTGAAGATCCATGGGGGGAAGAAAAACTGTTTTTT.

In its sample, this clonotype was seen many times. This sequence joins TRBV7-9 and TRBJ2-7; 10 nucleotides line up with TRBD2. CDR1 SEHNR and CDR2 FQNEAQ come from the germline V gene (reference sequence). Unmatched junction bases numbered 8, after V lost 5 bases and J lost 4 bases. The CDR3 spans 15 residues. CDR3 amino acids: CASSPRTSGRYEQYF. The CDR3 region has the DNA TGTGCCAGCAGCCCACGGACTAGCGGAAGATACGAGCAGTACTTC.